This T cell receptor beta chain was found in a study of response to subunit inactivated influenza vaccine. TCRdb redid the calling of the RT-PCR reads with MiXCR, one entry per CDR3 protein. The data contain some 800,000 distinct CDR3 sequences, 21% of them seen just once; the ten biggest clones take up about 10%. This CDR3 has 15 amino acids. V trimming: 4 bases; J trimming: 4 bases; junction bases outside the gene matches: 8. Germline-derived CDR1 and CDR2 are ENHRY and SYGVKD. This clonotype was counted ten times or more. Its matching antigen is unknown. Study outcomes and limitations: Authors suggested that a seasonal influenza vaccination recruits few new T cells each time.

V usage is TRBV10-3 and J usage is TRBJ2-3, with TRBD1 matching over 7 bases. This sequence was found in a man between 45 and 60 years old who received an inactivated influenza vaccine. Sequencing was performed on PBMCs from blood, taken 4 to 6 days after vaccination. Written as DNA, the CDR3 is TGTGCCATCAGTGGGGGACAGCGGTCGGCAGATACGCAGTATTTT. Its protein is CAISGGQRSADTQYF.